Below are 30 T cell receptor beta chains sequenced from a single sample in a study of blood T cell repertoires in COVID-19. Data came from immunoSEQ multiplex PCR; TCRdb stores just in-frame clones and leaves some out. Altogether about 110,000 clones are present, about 85% being singletons, with the ten largest covering more than 2%. The sequencing sample was made of peripheral blood. The receptor set was obtained from a human donor in a cohort sampled during active COVID-19.

This clone was seen only a few times. This chain uses TRBV6-2 or TRBV6-3 with TRBJ1-1, with D possibly matching TRBD1 (5 bases). The ends were cut back, 0 bases at V and 4 bases at J, with 15 bases in the middle. The CDR3 contains 16 residues. Germline CDR1 is MNHEY and CDR2 is SVGEGT. The CDR3 DNA sequence: TGTGCCAGCAGTTACTCACAGGCAGTTGTTCCCACTGAAGCTTTCTTT. Protein: CASSYSQAVVPTEAFF.

This clone came up once. The chain has TRBV5-6 and TRBJ2-2, with TRBD1 matching 7 bases. The CDR3 sequence is 17 residues long. V was pared by 3 bases and J by 2 bases, with 10 bases of the junction left unmatched. Looked up from germline, CDR1 is SGHDT and CDR2 is YYEEEE. CDR3 nucleotide sequence: TGTGCCAGCAGCTCATACAGGGGCGGAGGTAACACCGGGGAGCTGTTTTTT. This encodes CASSSYRGGGNTGELFF. The full variable domain, in which reference TRBV5-6 and TRBJ2-2 provide the parts outside the CDR3, is DAGVTQSPTHLIKTRGQQVTLRCSPKSGHDTVSWYQQALGQGPQFIFQYYEEEERQRGNFPDRFSGHQFPNYSSELNVNALLLGDSALYLCASSSYRGGGNTGELFFGEGSRLTVL.

This chain uses TRBV7-2 with TRBJ1-2; no reliable D call. The V end was cut by 2 bases, the J end by 0 bases, with 13 bases between. Germline loops: CDR1 SGHTA, CDR2 FQGNSA. The CDR3 is made up of 16 amino acids. CDR3 DNA sequence: TGTGCCAGCAGCTTAAGCCTAATTGCGACTAACTATGGCTACACCTTC. Translation: CASSLSLIATNYGYTF.

The V call is TRBV5-1, the J call TRBJ2-5, with TRBD2 matching over 12 bases. The V and J ends lost 2 bases and 5 bases, in that order; junction bases with no gene match: 4. CDR3 length: 15 amino acids. The germline V gene has CDR1 SGHRS and CDR2 YFSETQ. CDR3 residues: CASSFTLAGGETQYF. The CDR3 DNA reads as TGCGCCAGCAGCTTTACACTAGCGGGGGGTGAGACCCAGTACTTC.

The chain links TRBV6-5 to TRBJ2-7; TRBD2 is a possible D gene (6 bases). The CDR3 is made up of 14 amino acids. The germline CDR1 and CDR2 sequences are MNHEY and SVGAGI. V lost 8 bases to trimming and J lost 1 base, with 15 bases between them. CDR3 DNA: TGTGCCAGCTCGGGAGTCGGGGCGTCCTACGAGCAGTACTTC. Translation: CASSGVGASYEQYF.

The chain links TRBV3-1 (or the pseudogene TRBV3-2) to TRBJ2-7; 8 nucleotides align to TRBD2. This CDR3 region has 15 residues. The trim removed 0 bases at V and 7 bases at J, leaving 8 bases unmatched. Germline CDR1 and CDR2: LGHDT and YNNKEL (reference sequence). CDR3 sequence: CASSQDRSGSREQYF. The CDR3 coding sequence is TGTGCCAGCAGCCAAGATCGCAGCGGGAGTAGGGAGCAGTACTTC.

The rearrangement uses TRBV7-9 and TRBJ2-7, with D possibly TRBD1 on 6 matching bases. The CDR3 spans 13 residues. Germline V gene data show CDR1 as SEHNR and CDR2 as FQNEAQ (reference sequence). V was trimmed by 5 bases and J by 2 bases, leaving 10 bases between them. CDR3 bases: TGTGCCAGCAGCCCCAGGGGCCCCTACGAGCAGTACTTC. Its translation: CASSPRGPYEQYF.

The chain links TRBV6-5 to TRBJ2-7; a possible D gene is TRBD1 (6 bases). Germline V lookup: CDR1 MNHEY, CDR2 SVGAGI. The V gene lost 5 bases and the J gene lost 1 base, with 9 bases spanning the gap. The CDR3 loop spans 13 amino acids. The CDR3 DNA follows: TGTGCCAGCAGTCAGGGGTCTTCCTACGAGCAGTACTTC. It codes for CASSQGSSYEQYF.

The chain combines TRBV9 with TRBJ2-5, with TRBD1 as a possible D gene (6 bases). With 0 bases removed from V and 3 bases from J, the gap between germline ends came to 12 bases. The CDR3 loop spans 15 amino acids. The germline V gene encodes CDR1 SGDLS and CDR2 YYNGEE. The CDR3 region is CASSVGPQGKETQYF. The CDR3 nucleotides read TGTGCCAGCAGCGTAGGCCCTCAGGGGAAAGAGACCCAGTACTTC.

CDR3 DNA sequence: TGTGCCAGCGGAAGCGATCGGGGAAGGGCCTACGAGCAGTACTTC. It codes for CASGSDRGRAYEQYF. V gene TRBV27 combines with J gene TRBJ2-7, with a tentative D call TRBD2 (5 bases). CDR1 is MNHEY and CDR2 is SMNVEV in the germline V gene (reference sequence). V lost 8 bases and J lost 2, with 19 bases in between. The CDR3 covers 15 residues.

The rearrangement joins TRBV9 to TRBJ2-5, with a tentative D call TRBD1 (5 bases). Between the trimmed V and J ends, which lost 4 bases and 1 base, there was a span of 14 bases. Germline-derived CDR1 and CDR2 are SGDLS and YYNGEE. The CDR3 extends over 15 amino acids. CDR3 DNA: TGTGCCAGCAGCTACGCTGACAGCGCCCAAGAGACCCAGTACTTC. It translates to CASSYADSAQETQYF.

The rearrangement links TRBV6-2 or TRBV6-3 to TRBJ1-1, with D hard to call. This CDR3 is built from 14 residues. Germline loops: CDR1 MNHEY, CDR2 SVGEGT. Between the trimmed V and J ends, which lost 5 bases and 4 bases, there was a span of 14 bases. The CDR3 coding sequence is TGTGCCAGCAGTCCGACGGTGGGGAGCACTGAAGCTTTCTTT. Protein sequence: CASSPTVGSTEAFF.

The V call is TRBV3-1 (or the pseudogene TRBV3-2), the J call TRBJ2-7, with D hard to call. The CDR3 extends over 13 amino acids. V lost 0 bases and J lost 2, with 5 bases in between. Germline V gives CDR1 LGHDT, CDR2 YNNKEL (reference sequence). CDR3 amino acids: CASSQDGPYEQYF. DNA of the CDR3: TGTGCCAGCAGCCAAGACGGTCCCTACGAGCAGTACTTC.

As DNA, the CDR3 is TGCGCCAGCAGCTTTTTAGGCGGGGCACAACAAGAGACCCAGTACTTC. Translating gives CASSFLGGAQQETQYF. The rearrangement links TRBV5-1 to TRBJ2-5; TRBD2 is a possible D gene (6 bases). The V end was cut by 2 bases, the J end by 2 bases, with 16 bases between. The CDR3 covers 16 residues. Per the germline V gene, CDR1 is SGHRS and CDR2 is YFSETQ.

J is TRBJ1-2 and V is TRBV7-8; 11 positions agree with TRBD1. Unmatched junction bases numbered 2, after V lost 2 bases and J lost 6 bases. The germline V gene encodes CDR1 SGHVS and CDR2 FQNEAQ. The CDR3 contains 14 residues. CDR3 DNA sequence: TGTGCCAGCAGCTTAATGGGACAGGGGGATGGCTACACCTTC. Amino acid sequence: CASSLMGQGDGYTF.

This chain connects TRBV9 to TRBJ1-1, with 9 bases that match TRBD1. Losses at the gene ends were 4 bases for V and 6 bases for J; bases not matched to a gene: 10. CDR1 and CDR2 (germline): SGDLS, YYNGEE. This CDR3 contains 15 residues. The CDR3 region is CASSNPGQGPPEAFF. CDR3 nucleotide sequence: TGTGCCAGCAGCAACCCGGGACAGGGTCCCCCTGAAGCTTTCTTT.

The V call is TRBV29-1, the J call TRBJ2-3; 8 nucleotides match TRBD1. J gave up 6 bases and V 6 bases, and 11 bases lay outside the gene matches. CDR3 size: 14 residues. Germline-derived CDR1 and CDR2 are SQVTM and ANQGSEA. The CDR3: CSVPRQGASDTQYF. CDR3 coding DNA: TGCAGCGTCCCCCGTCAGGGGGCTAGTGATACGCAGTATTTT.

The V call is TRBV7-8, the J call TRBJ2-7; 8 nucleotides match TRBD1. This CDR3 has 13 residues. The germline V gene encodes CDR1 SGHVS and CDR2 FQNEAQ. With V trimmed by 7 bases and J by 1 base, 3 bases remained unmatched. CDR3 protein: CASNRDRSYEQYF. The CDR3 DNA reads TGTGCCAGCAACCGGGACAGGTCCTACGAGCAGTACTTC.

The chain carries TRBV15 and TRBJ2-2, with 9 bases matching TRBD1. This CDR3 region has 16 residues. V was clipped by 0 bases and J by 5 bases; unmatched bases: 4. Germline lookup yields CDR1 LNHNV and CDR2 YYDKDF (reference sequence). The CDR3 loop is CATSREDRGATGELFF. The CDR3 DNA is TGTGCCACCAGCAGAGAGGACAGGGGAGCTACCGGGGAGCTGTTTTTT.

The rearrangement links TRBV18 to TRBJ2-7, with D unclear. Germline CDR1 and CDR2: KGHSH and LQKENI. V was trimmed by 0 bases and J by 9 bases, leaving 21 bases between them. The CDR3 loop spans 16 amino acids. In nucleotides, the CDR3 is TGTGCCAGCTCACCACCTATAGGAAGTGGGCGAAACTCGCAGTACTTC. This translates into CASSPPIGSGRNSQYF.

The rearrangement joins TRBV28 to TRBJ1-5; weak D call: TRBD1 (5 bases). The CDR3 is 13 amino acids. Deletions cut 4 bases from V and 4 bases from J, with 8 bases between. The germline CDR1 and CDR2 sequences are MDHEN and SYDVKM. The CDR3 nucleotides read TGTGCCAGCAGTTCAGGGCCGAATCAGCCCCAGCATTTT. Protein: CASSSGPNQPQHF.

The chain combines TRBV11-2 with TRBJ2-7; the match to TRBD2 covers 8 bases. Unmatched junction bases numbered 12, after V lost 5 bases and J lost 0 bases. This CDR3 has 17 amino acids. Germline V CDR1 and CDR2: SGHAT, FQNNGV. CDR3 nucleotides: TGTGCCAGCAGCCGCCTGAGGAGCGGGGGAAGCTCCTACGAGCAGTACTTC. It yields the protein CASSRLRSGGSSYEQYF. The whole variable domain, filled in from reference TRBV11-2 and TRBJ2-7, reads EAGVAQSPRYKIIEKRQSVAFWCNPISGHATLYWYQQILGQGPKLLIQFQNNGVVDDSQLPKDRFSAERLKGVDSTLKIQPAKLEDSAVYLCASSRLRSGGSSYEQYFGPGTRLTVT.

This clone was counted a few times. The V gene is TRBV7-2, the J gene TRBJ2-1; no firm D call. This CDR3 contains 12 residues. Trimming took 6 bases from V and 3 from J, leaving 6 bases between them. Germline CDR1 SGHTA, CDR2 FQGNSA. The DNA for the CDR3 is TGTGCCAGCAGGTCCGTCTACAATGAGCAGTTCTTC. Translating it yields CASRSVYNEQFF.

The genes are TRBV5-5 and TRBJ2-1; the match to TRBD2 covers 10 bases. The CDR3 extends over 15 amino acids. Germline V gene lookup returns CDR1 SGHKS and CDR2 YYEKEE (reference sequence). V lost 6 bases and J lost 10; bases outside the gene matches: 13. CDR3 nucleotide sequence: TGTGCCAGCATGCAATCTAGCGGGGGAGAGGGGGAGCAGTTCTTC. Its protein is CASMQSSGGEGEQFF.

This clone appeared once. V usage is TRBV7-8 and J usage is TRBJ1-3; D gene uncertain. Germline-derived CDR1 and CDR2 are SGHVS and FQNEAQ. The length of the CDR3 is 15 residues. The germline V and J ends were trimmed by 1 base and 2 bases, with 9 bases remaining between them. CDR3 protein: CASSLGPGTGNTIYF. The CDR3 coding sequence is TGTGCCAGCAGCTTAGGACCGGGAACTGGAAACACCATATATTTT.

This chain links TRBV7-9 with TRBJ1-6; a weak D match, TRBD1 (6 bases). This CDR3 has 14 amino acids. Germline CDR1 is SEHNR and CDR2 is FQNEAQ (reference sequence). V was shortened by 4 bases and J by 8 bases, with 12 bases between the two germline ends. CDR3 amino acids: CASSSQGSDSPLHF. Here the CDR3 DNA reads TGTGCCAGCAGCTCACAGGGATCGGATTCACCCCTCCACTTT.

Only a few counts were recorded for this clone. The chain links TRBV5-1 to TRBJ1-5; 9 bases are shared with TRBD1. The CDR3 is 16 amino acids. Trimming at V came to 4 bases and at J to 5 bases, leaving 10 bases not matched to a gene. Per the germline V gene, CDR1 is SGHRS and CDR2 is YFSETQ. The CDR3 bases are TGCGCCAGCAGCCCAACAGGGGGCGCAGGGGATCAGCCCCAGCATTTT. Translated, it gives CASSPTGGAGDQPQHF.

This chain uses TRBV6-6 with TRBJ2-7, with D uncertain. This CDR3 spans 16 amino acids. V shed 0 bases and J shed 0 bases, with 12 bases lying between them. Looked up from germline, CDR1 is MNHNY and CDR2 is SVGAGI (reference sequence). The CDR3 DNA is TGTGCCAGCAGTTACTCATCCCCTCCGAGCTCCTACGAGCAGTACTTC. The encoded protein is CASSYSSPPSSYEQYF.

V and J are TRBV12-3 or TRBV12-4 and TRBJ2-7; D call uncertain. This CDR3 region has 13 residues. The ends were cut back, 7 bases at V and 6 bases at J, with 16 bases in the middle. CDR3 in DNA: TGTGCCAGCACTCAAAATAAAATCAGCGAGCAGTACTTC. The encoded protein is CASTQNKISEQYF.

The chain uses TRBV7-2 and TRBJ2-7; a possible D gene is TRBD1 (5 bases). V was shortened by 3 bases and J by 4 bases, with 10 bases between the two germline ends. The CDR3 runs 13 residues. CDR1 is SGHTA, CDR2 FQGNSA, per germline. In DNA, the CDR3 is TGTGCCAGCAGCTTTACAGGTGTATACGAGCAGTACTTC. This encodes CASSFTGVYEQYF.